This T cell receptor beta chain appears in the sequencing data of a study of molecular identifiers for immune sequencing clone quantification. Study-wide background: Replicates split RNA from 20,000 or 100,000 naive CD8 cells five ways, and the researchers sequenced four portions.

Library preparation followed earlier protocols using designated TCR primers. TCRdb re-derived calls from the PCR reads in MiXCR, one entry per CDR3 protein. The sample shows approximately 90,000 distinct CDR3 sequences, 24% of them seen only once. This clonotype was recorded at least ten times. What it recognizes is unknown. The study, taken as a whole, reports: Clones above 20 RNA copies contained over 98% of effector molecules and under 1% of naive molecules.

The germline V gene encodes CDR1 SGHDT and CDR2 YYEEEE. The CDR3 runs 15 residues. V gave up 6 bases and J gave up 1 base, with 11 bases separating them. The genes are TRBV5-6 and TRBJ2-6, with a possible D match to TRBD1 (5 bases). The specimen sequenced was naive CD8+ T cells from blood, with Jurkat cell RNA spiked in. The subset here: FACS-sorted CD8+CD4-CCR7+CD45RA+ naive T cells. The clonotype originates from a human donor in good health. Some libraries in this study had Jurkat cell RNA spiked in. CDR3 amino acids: CASNPQGSGANVLTF. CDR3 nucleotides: TGTGCCAGCAACCCCCAGGGTTCTGGGGCCAACGTCCTGACTTTC.